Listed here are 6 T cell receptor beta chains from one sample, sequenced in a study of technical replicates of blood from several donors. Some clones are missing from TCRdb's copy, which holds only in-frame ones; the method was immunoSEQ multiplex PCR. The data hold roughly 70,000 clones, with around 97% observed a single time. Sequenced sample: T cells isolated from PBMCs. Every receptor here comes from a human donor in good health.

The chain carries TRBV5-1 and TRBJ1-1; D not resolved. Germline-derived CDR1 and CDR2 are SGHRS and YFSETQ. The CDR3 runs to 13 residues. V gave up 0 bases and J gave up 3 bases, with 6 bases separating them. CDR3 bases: TGCGCCAGCAGCTTGGTACCAGACACTGAAGCTTTCTTT. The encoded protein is CASSLVPDTEAFF.

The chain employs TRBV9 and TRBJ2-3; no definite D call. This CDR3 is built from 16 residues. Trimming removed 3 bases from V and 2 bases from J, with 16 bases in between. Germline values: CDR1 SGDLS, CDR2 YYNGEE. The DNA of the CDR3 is TGTGCCAGCAGCGGCGGATATCGCACCCCCACAGATACGCAGTATTTT. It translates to CASSGGYRTPTDTQYF.

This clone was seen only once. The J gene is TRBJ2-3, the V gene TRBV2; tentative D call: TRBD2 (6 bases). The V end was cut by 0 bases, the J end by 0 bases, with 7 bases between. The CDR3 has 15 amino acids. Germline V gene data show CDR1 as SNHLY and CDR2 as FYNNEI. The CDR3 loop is CASSEAGTSTDTQYF. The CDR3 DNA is TGTGCCAGCAGTGAAGCGGGGACTAGCACAGATACGCAGTATTTT.

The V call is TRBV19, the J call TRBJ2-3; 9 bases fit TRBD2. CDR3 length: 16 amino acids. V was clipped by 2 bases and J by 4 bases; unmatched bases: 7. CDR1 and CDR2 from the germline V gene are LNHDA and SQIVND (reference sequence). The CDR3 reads CASSIFSGRGSDTQYF. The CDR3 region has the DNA TGTGCCAGTAGTATATTTAGCGGGAGAGGTTCAGATACGCAGTATTTT.

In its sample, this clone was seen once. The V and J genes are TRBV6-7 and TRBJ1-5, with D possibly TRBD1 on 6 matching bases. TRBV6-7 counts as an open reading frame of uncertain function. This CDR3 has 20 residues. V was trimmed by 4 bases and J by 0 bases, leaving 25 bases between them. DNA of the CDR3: TGTGCCAGCAGTTTGAGGACCCACAGGGCTGGTTGCTATAGCAATCAGCCCCAGCATTTT. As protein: CASSLRTHRAGCYSNQPQHF.

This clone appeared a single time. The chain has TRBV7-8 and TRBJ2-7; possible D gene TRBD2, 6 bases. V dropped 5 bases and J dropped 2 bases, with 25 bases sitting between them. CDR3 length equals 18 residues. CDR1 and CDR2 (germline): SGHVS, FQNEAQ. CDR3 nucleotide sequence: TGTGCCAGCAGCGCCGGCTGGCTAGATGGGACTCTAGCCTACGAGCAGTACTTC. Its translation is CASSAGWLDGTLAYEQYF. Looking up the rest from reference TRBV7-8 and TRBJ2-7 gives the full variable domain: GAGVSQSPRYKVAKRGQDVALRCDPISGHVSLFWYQQALGQGPEFLTYFQNEAQLDKSGLPSDRFFAERPEGSVSTLKIQRTQQEDSAVYLCASSAGWLDGTLAYEQYFGPGTRLTVT.